This T cell receptor (beta chain) was found in a study of T cells in Graves' hyperthyroidism and ophthalmopathy. In this sample, this clonotype turned up many times. What it binds is not known. Study-level points and caveats: Median prediction lead before ophthalmopathy onset was about 6.7 months with the model. Ophthalmopathy stood apart from stable hyperthyroidism in a 13 V-J model.

Clinical symptoms, serum thyroxine and TRAb, thyroid ultrasound and orbital computed tomography together formed the diagnostic basis. The PBMCs were sourced from fresh peripheral blood (about 9.7 ml). From RNA transcripts, TCR beta CDR3 regions were amplified. The HTBI set primed first-round TCR CDR3 RT-PCR. One entry per CDR3 protein results from TCRdb running MiXCR on the multiplex PCR reads. Of approximately 590,000 distinct CDR3 sequences in the sample, around 16% are singletons; the top ten hold about 7%. The source material was blood. The TCR comes from a woman in her 30s with Graves' hyperthyroidism.

Written as DNA, the CDR3 is TGTGCCAGCAGAGACAACAGGGGGACTAGCGGGACCCGAGAAATATACAATGAGCAGTTCTTC. It is translated as CASRDNRGTSGTREIYNEQFF. This chain uses TRBV28 with TRBJ2-1; 13 positions match TRBD2. Germline CDR1 reads MDHEN; CDR2 reads SYDVKM. This CDR3 contains 21 residues. J lost 4 bases, V lost 6 bases, and 21 bases had no gene match.